This T cell receptor (beta chain) comes out of a study of cytomegalovirus exposure and HLA in healthy donors. Study context: Among about 179 million T cells, an earlier analysis found 90 million to 130 million unique TCR beta sequences. HLA-typed donors were the source of about 90 million unique TCRs held in an early data release.

Regarding the study as a whole: In a later analysis, productive TCRs from donors in an Asian-associated ancestry cluster reportedly carried fewer N-insertions than the cohort mean. Differences between HLA loci emerged in a later analysis of TCR association rates, with DRB1 most and HLA-C fewest.

Germline-derived CDR1 and CDR2 are MNHEY and SMNVEV (reference sequence). V shed 5 bases, J shed 3 bases, and the junction held 7 bases outside the gene matches. CDR3 size: 17 residues. With 60 Vbeta and 13 Jbeta primers, the PCR was carried out. Data came from immunoSEQ multiplex PCR; TCRdb stores just in-frame clones and leaves some out. Among 75,000 to 80,000 clones, about 78% were seen once, and the ten largest hold approximately 1.1%. Comments on this clone: Antigen: not known.

The gene calls are TRBV27 and TRBJ1-4; TRBD1 matches at 12 bases. The receptor was isolated from a male donor in good health and CMV-seronegative. What was sequenced was PBMCs. This CDR3 is CASSLQGQGAANEKLFF. In DNA form, the CDR3 reads TGTGCCAGCAGTCTCCAGGGACAGGGGGCTGCTAATGAAAAACTGTTTTTT.